This TCR beta chain was observed in a study of cytomegalovirus exposure and HLA in healthy donors. Whole-study findings and limits: The study designated 164 TCR beta chains cytomegalovirus-associated.

60 Vbeta and 13 Jbeta primers were used in PCR. Generated by immunoSEQ multiplex PCR, the TCRdb table keeps only in-frame clones and is missing some. The profile shows 60,000 or so clones, about three quarters of them singletons. Trimming shortened V by 4 bases and J by 4 bases, and 14 bases separated the two germline ends. This CDR3 contains 14 residues. Per germline, CDR1 SGHNT and CDR2 YYREEE (reference sequence). Concerning this clone itself: The antigen is not known.

V usage is TRBV5-4 and J usage is TRBJ2-5; the D gene is possibly TRBD1 (5 bases). The sequencing input was PBMCs. The sequence came from a female donor in good health and CMV-seronegative. CDR3 DNA sequence: TGTGCCAGCAGCGAGGCTAGGGGCTCAGAGACCCAGTACTTC. Its translation is CASSEARGSETQYF. The entire variable domain, with the rest obtained from reference TRBV5-4 and TRBJ2-5, is as follows: ETGVTQSPTHLIKTRGQQVTLRCSSQSGHNTVSWYQQALGQGPQFIFQYYREEENGRGNFPPRFSGLQFPNYSSELNVNALELDDSALYLCASSEARGSETQYFGPGTRLLVL.